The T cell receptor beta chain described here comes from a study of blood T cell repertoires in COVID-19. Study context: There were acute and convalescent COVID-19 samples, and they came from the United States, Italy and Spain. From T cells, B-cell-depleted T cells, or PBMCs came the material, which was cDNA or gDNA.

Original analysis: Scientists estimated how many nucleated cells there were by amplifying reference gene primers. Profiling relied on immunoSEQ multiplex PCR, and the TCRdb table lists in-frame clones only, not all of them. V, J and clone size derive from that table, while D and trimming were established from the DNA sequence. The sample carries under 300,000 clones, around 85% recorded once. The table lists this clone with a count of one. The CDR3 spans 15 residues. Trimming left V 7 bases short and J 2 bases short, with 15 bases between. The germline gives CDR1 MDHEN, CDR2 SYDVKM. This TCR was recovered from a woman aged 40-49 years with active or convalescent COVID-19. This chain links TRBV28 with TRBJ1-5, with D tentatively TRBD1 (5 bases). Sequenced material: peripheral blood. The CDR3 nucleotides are TGTGCCAGCATCCTCGGGGGATCCGGCAATCAGCCCCAGCATTTT. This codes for CASILGGSGNQPQHF. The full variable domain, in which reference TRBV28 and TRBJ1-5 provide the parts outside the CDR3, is DVKVTQSSRYLVKRTGEKVFLECVQDMDHENMFWYRQDPGLGLRLIYFSYDVKMKEKGDIPEGYSVSREKKERFSLILESASTNQTSMYLCASILGGSGNQPQHFGDGTRLSIL.